Each of the 29 T cell receptor beta chains below was sequenced from the same sample in a study of blood T cell repertoires in COVID-19. Assay: immunoSEQ multiplex PCR; the TCRdb copy retains only in-frame clones and omits some. The sample contains some 200,000 clones, about 86% of which appear only once. Sequenced: peripheral blood. These receptors were collected from a man aged 25-45 years with active or convalescent COVID-19.

The chain has TRBV19 and TRBJ1-4; D gene ambiguous. Germline CDR1 is LNHDA and CDR2 is SQIVND (reference sequence). Deletions cut 8 bases from V and 1 base from J, with 11 bases between. This CDR3 spans 14 amino acids. CDR3 in amino acids: CASGGRGTNEKLFF. The CDR3 DNA sequence: TGTGCCAGTGGAGGTAGAGGAACTAATGAAAAACTGTTTTTT.

This chain links TRBV19 with TRBJ1-4; 8 nucleotides line up with TRBD1. This CDR3 has 19 amino acids. CDR1 is LNHDA, CDR2 SQIVND, per germline (reference sequence). V trimming: 7 bases; J trimming: 1 base; junction bases outside the gene matches: 17. DNA of the CDR3: TGTGCCAGTACGAGGAAATTGATATCAGGGGGCGAAACTAATGAAAAACTGTTTTTT. This translates into CASTRKLISGGETNEKLFF.

The chain employs TRBV3-1 (or the pseudogene TRBV3-2) and TRBJ1-6; D might be TRBD1 (6 bases). This CDR3 is 15 amino acids long. V lost 4 bases, J lost 14 bases, and 21 bases lay in between. CDR1 is LGHDT and CDR2 is YNNKEL in the germline V gene (reference sequence). CDR3 nucleotide sequence: TGTGCCAGCAGCCCCCCGGGAGCCCTAGGGGGGGCCCTCCACTTT. Protein product: CASSPPGALGGALHF.

This clone occurred once. This chain links TRBV5-6 with TRBJ1-6; no firm D call. The CDR3 loop spans 14 amino acids. The V gene's germline CDR1 is SGHDT and CDR2 YYEEEE. V was shortened by 0 bases and J by 6 bases, with 7 bases between the two germline ends. The DNA of the CDR3 is TGTGCCAGCAGCTTGGCCAACTTTAATTCACCCCTCCACTTT. It is translated as CASSLANFNSPLHF.

About this clone itself: This sample also contains other DNA sequences that code for the same CDR3. The chain couples TRBV11-3 to TRBJ2-2; D might be TRBD2 (6 bases). V lost 0 bases, J lost 6 bases, and 20 bases lay in between. Germline values: CDR1 SGHNT, CDR2 YENEEA. There are 18 residues in the CDR3. CDR3 coding DNA: TGTGCCAGCAGCTTAGAGGGAATTATCGGGGGTCGGGCCGGGGAGCTGTTTTTT. Its translation is CASSLEGIIGGRAGELFF.

This rearrangement joins TRBV6-5 to TRBJ2-7; 7 nucleotides align to TRBD1. J was trimmed by 4 bases and V by 5 bases; bases with no gene match: 5. The CDR3 length is 13 residues. CDR1 and CDR2 (germline): MNHEY, SVGAGI. The CDR3 is CASSRDRYYEQYV. CDR3 nucleotides: TGTGCCAGCAGTCGGGACAGATATTACGAGCAGTACGTC.

This sequence joins TRBV6-1 and TRBJ1-1, with a possible D match to TRBD1 (6 bases). V was cut by 3 bases and J by 7 bases, with 18 bases left in between. The CDR3 sequence is 15 residues long. The V gene's germline CDR1 is MNHNS and CDR2 SASEGT. CDR3 protein: CASSDPNTGPDEAFF. The CDR3 bases are TGTGCCAGCAGTGATCCTAATACAGGGCCTGATGAAGCTTTCTTT.

Written as DNA, the CDR3 is TGTGCCTGGGAGGCAGATAGCCGAGAGTCACCCCTCCACTTT. It codes for CAWEADSRESPLHF. V is TRBV30 and J is TRBJ1-6, with D hard to call. This CDR3 spans 14 amino acids. From germline, CDR1 is GTSNPN and CDR2 SVGIG (reference sequence). Trimming took off 5 bases at V and 10 bases at J, with 18 bases between the two ends.

This clone was counted a single time. The chain has TRBV9 and TRBJ1-1; D unresolved. Trimming removed 4 bases at V and 1 base at J, with 11 bases between. Germline CDR1 SGDLS, CDR2 YYNGEE. The CDR3 extends over 14 amino acids. CDR3 residues: CASSPQGRNTEAFF. CDR3 bases: TGTGCCAGCAGCCCCCAAGGGAGGAACACTGAAGCTTTCTTT.

The chain carries TRBV7-2 and TRBJ2-7, with TRBD1 matching 11 bases. The CDR3 runs 14 residues. Germline CDR1 and CDR2: SGHTA and FQGNSA. J was trimmed by 9 bases and V by 1 base; bases with no gene match: 5. CDR3 sequence (DNA): TGTGCCAGCAGCTTAGGGGGACAGGGGGAACGGCAGTACTTC. This encodes CASSLGGQGERQYF.

This chain connects TRBV27 to TRBJ2-3, with TRBD2 matching over 8 bases. The V gene end was trimmed by 7 bases and the J gene end by 4 bases; junction bases not matched to a gene: 7. CDR3 size: 14 residues. Per germline, CDR1 MNHEY and CDR2 SMNVEV (reference sequence). In nucleotides, the CDR3 is TGTGCCAGCAAGGCTAGCGGGTGGGCAGATACGCAGTATTTT. Encoded protein: CASKASGWADTQYF.

The chain links TRBV19 to TRBJ2-3; 10 nucleotides line up with TRBD2. The CDR3 length is 17 residues. V gave up 1 base and J gave up 0 bases; unmatched junction bases: 4. CDR1 and CDR2 (germline): LNHDA, SQIVND (reference sequence). CDR3 region: CASSIVASGSSTDTQYF. CDR3 DNA sequence: TGTGCCAGTAGTATAGTCGCTAGCGGGAGTAGCACAGATACGCAGTATTTT.

The V call is TRBV2, the J call TRBJ1-1; D possibly corresponds to TRBD1 (6 bases). The V and J ends lost 7 bases and 4 bases respectively, with 16 bases between them. Germline V gene lookup returns CDR1 SNHLY and CDR2 FYNNEI. The CDR3 spans 14 residues. The CDR3: CASTPRGGATEAFF. The CDR3 DNA sequence: TGTGCCAGCACACCCAGAGGGGGAGCCACTGAAGCTTTCTTT.

The CDR3 reads CASSESARGNEQFF. CDR3 DNA sequence: TGCGCCAGCAGTGAGTCGGCTAGGGGGAATGAGCAGTTCTTC. The gene calls are TRBV10-1 and TRBJ2-1; a possible D gene is TRBD1 (6 bases). Germline V gene data show CDR1 as WNHNN and CDR2 as SYGVQD (reference sequence). The CDR3 runs 14 residues. V lost 0 bases and J lost 7, with 10 bases in between.

The CDR3 sequence: CASSRQQGSYNEQFF. The CDR3 bases are TGTGCCAGCTCACGACAACAGGGCAGCTACAATGAGCAGTTCTTC. The gene calls are TRBV18 and TRBJ2-1; tentatively, D is TRBD1 (6 bases). V gave up 4 bases and J gave up 3 bases, with 13 bases separating them. The germline CDR1 and CDR2 sequences are KGHSH and LQKENI. This CDR3 contains 15 residues.

This clone is judged hyperexpanded. The V and J genes are TRBV25-1 and TRBJ2-5, with 9 bases lining up with TRBD1. In germline, CDR1 is MGHDK, CDR2 SYGVNS. This CDR3 spans 15 amino acids. The V and J ends lost 8 bases and 3 bases, in that order; junction bases with no gene match: 10. CDR3 sequence (DNA): TGTGCCAGCCTCATCCTGACAGGGGGGGAAGAGACCCAGTACTTC. It encodes CASLILTGGEETQYF.

This clone has only one observation. This chain joins TRBV4-1 and TRBJ1-2, with TRBD1 as a possible D gene (5 bases). The CDR3 runs to 17 residues. Looked up from germline, CDR1 is MGHRA and CDR2 is YSYEKL. Trimming cost V 0 bases and J 4 bases, with 18 bases left between them. This chain's CDR3 is CASSQDLGGARLYGYTF. CDR3 DNA sequence: TGCGCCAGCAGCCAAGATTTGGGAGGGGCTCGCCTCTATGGCTACACCTTC.

The chain has TRBV27 and TRBJ2-6; D ambiguous. Germline assignment: CDR1 MNHEY and CDR2 SMNVEV (reference sequence). Trimming took 4 bases from V and 1 from J, leaving 5 bases between them. The CDR3 is 14 residues long. CDR3 sequence reads: CASSSISGANVLTF. In DNA, the CDR3 is TGTGCCAGCAGTTCAATTTCTGGGGCCAACGTCCTGACTTTC.

The V and J genes are TRBV4-1 and TRBJ2-7; 8 nucleotides line up with TRBD1. The CDR3 extends over 15 amino acids. V was clipped by 4 bases and J by 2 bases; unmatched bases: 7. Germline V lookup: CDR1 MGHRA, CDR2 YSYEKL. CDR3 bases: TGCGCCAGCAGCCCTCGGACAGGGAACACCTACGAGCAGTACGTC. Its protein product is CASSPRTGNTYEQYV.

A single count supports this clone. The V call is TRBV19, the J call TRBJ2-1; 8 bases align to TRBD2. J lost 0 bases, V lost 8 bases, and 9 bases had no gene match. This CDR3 has 16 residues. Germline loops: CDR1 LNHDA, CDR2 SQIVND (reference sequence). The CDR3 bases are TGTGCCAGTCTCCCCCCGAGCGGGAGCTCCTACAATGAGCAGTTCTTC. Its protein is CASLPPSGSSYNEQFF.

The table lists this clone with a few counts. The rearrangement joins TRBV6-6 to TRBJ2-2; the D gene is possibly TRBD2 (6 bases). CDR1 MNHNY and CDR2 SVGAGI come from the germline V gene (reference sequence). The CDR3 contains 14 residues. V was trimmed by 6 bases and J by 3 bases, leaving 11 bases between them. The CDR3 sequence is CASSHSSDTGELFF. CDR3 nucleotide sequence: TGTGCCAGCAGCCACTCTAGCGACACCGGGGAGCTGTTTTTT.

The chain has TRBV19 and TRBJ2-1; D possibly corresponds to TRBD1 (5 bases). This CDR3 comprises 14 residues. With 2 bases removed from V and 5 bases from J, the gap between germline ends came to 10 bases. Germline loops: CDR1 LNHDA, CDR2 SQIVND (reference sequence). The DNA for the CDR3 is TGTGCCAGTAGTATATGGCAGGGTAACAATGAGCAGTTCTTC. As protein: CASSIWQGNNEQFF.

The chain uses TRBV4-1 and TRBJ2-4; TRBD2 agrees at 9 bases. Germline CDR1 reads MGHRA; CDR2 reads YSYEKL. V dropped 0 bases and J dropped 6; count of bases not matched to a gene: 12. The CDR3 is made up of 18 amino acids. The CDR3 DNA is TGCGCCAGCAGCCAAGAAATAGGGAGCCTAGCGGGATTAAACATTCAGTACTTC. Its translation: CASSQEIGSLAGLNIQYF.

The rearrangement links TRBV9 to TRBJ2-5; TRBD1 might be the D (6 bases). Trimming cost V 3 bases and J 7 bases, with 7 bases left between them. The CDR3 runs to 11 residues. Germline CDR1 reads SGDLS; CDR2 reads YYNGEE. The CDR3 spells CASSEGVTQYF. DNA of the CDR3: TGTGCCAGCAGCGAGGGGGTGACCCAGTACTTC.

CDR3 loop: CASSLTLAATDTQYF. Here the CDR3 DNA reads TGCGCCAGCAGCCTGACACTAGCGGCCACAGATACGCAGTATTTT. The rearrangement uses TRBV4-3 and TRBJ2-3, with 8 bases fitting TRBD2. The V gene end was trimmed by 4 bases and the J gene end by 2 bases; junction bases not matched to a gene: 5. CDR1 and CDR2 (germline): LGHNA, YSLEER. The CDR3 contains 15 residues.

The chain recombines TRBV24-1 with TRBJ2-3, with 7 bases lining up with TRBD2. Unmatched junction bases numbered 5, after V lost 6 bases and J lost 3 bases. Looked up from germline, CDR1 is KGHDR and CDR2 is SFDVKD. The CDR3 is 14 residues long. CDR3 residues: CATSQTGGTDTQYF. DNA for the CDR3: TGTGCCACCAGTCAGACGGGAGGTACAGATACGCAGTATTTT.

V and J are TRBV29-1 and TRBJ2-7, with D perhaps matching TRBD1 (5 bases). V shed 0 bases and J shed 6 bases, with 9 bases lying between them. The CDR3 runs to 12 residues. The germline gives CDR1 SQVTM, CDR2 ANQGSEA. The CDR3 sequence: CSVEDGQGEQYF. CDR3 bases: TGCAGCGTTGAAGATGGTCAGGGCGAGCAGTACTTC.

The chain is built from TRBV9 and TRBJ2-1; a weak D match, TRBD2 (6 bases). The CDR3 loop spans 14 amino acids. V lost 3 bases, J lost 7 bases, and 14 bases lay in between. Germline lookup yields CDR1 SGDLS and CDR2 YYNGEE. CDR3 amino acids: CASSEPGTLNEQFF. In nucleotides, the CDR3 is TGTGCCAGCAGCGAACCCGGGACTCTTAATGAGCAGTTCTTC. Combining the CDR3 with reference TRBV9 and TRBJ2-1 gives the whole variable domain DSGVTQTPKHLITATGQRVTLRCSPRSGDLSVYWYQQSLDQGLQFLIQYYNGEERAKGNILERFSAQQFPDLHSELNLSSLELGDSALYFCASSEPGTLNEQFFGPGTRLTVL.

The rearrangement joins TRBV9 to TRBJ2-3, with D possibly TRBD2 on 5 matching bases. Germline loops: CDR1 SGDLS, CDR2 YYNGEE. V was cut by 0 bases and J by 5 bases, with 16 bases left in between. This CDR3 region has 16 residues. In DNA form, the CDR3 reads TGTGCCAGCAGCGTAGATGTGGGAGCCACCAGAGATACGCAGTATTTT. Translated, it gives CASSVDVGATRDTQYF.